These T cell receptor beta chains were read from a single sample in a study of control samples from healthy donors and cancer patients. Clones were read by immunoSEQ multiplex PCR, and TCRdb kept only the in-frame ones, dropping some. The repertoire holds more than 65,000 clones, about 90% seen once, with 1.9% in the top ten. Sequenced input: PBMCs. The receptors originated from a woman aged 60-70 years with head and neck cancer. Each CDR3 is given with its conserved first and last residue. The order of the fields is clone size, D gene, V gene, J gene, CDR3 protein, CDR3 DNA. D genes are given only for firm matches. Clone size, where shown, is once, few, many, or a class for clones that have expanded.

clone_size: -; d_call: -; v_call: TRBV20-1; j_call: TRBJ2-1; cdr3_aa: CSATGYNEQFF; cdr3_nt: TGCAGTGCTACCGGATACAATGAGCAGTTCTTC
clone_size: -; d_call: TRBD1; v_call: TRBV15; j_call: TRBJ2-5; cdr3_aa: CATSTARTGSLQTQYF; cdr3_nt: TGTGCCACCAGCACCGCCCGGACAGGAAGTTTACAGACCCAGTACTTC
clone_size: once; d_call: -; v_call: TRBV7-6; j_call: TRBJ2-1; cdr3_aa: CASSPHLISYNEQFF; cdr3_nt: TGTGCCAGCAGCCCGCACCTGATTTCCTACAATGAGCAGTTCTTC
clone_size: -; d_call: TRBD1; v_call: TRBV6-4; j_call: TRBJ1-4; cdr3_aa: CASSEGQGSEKLFF; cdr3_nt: TGTGCCAGCAGTGAGGGACAGGGGAGTGAAAAACTGTTTTTT
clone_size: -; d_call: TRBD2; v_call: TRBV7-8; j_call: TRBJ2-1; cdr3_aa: CASSLGGSGNSYNEQFF; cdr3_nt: TGTGCCAGCAGCTTAGGTGGTAGCGGGAATTCCTACAATGAGCAGTTCTTC
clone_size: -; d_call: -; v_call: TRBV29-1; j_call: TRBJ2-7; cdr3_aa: CSVEDYEQYF; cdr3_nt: TGCAGCGTTGAAGACTACGAGCAGTACTTC
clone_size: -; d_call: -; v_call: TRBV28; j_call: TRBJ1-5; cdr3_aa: CASSFSNQPQHF; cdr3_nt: TGTGCCAGCAGTTTTAGCAATCAGCCCCAGCATTTT
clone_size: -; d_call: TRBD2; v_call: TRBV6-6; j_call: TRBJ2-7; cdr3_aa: CASRDYSYEQYF; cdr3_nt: TGTGCCAGCCGGGACTACTCCTACGAGCAGTACTTC
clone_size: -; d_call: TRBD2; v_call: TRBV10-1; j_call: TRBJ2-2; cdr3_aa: CASSESVAGVPWSGELFF; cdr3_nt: TGCGCCAGCAGTGAGTCGGTCGCGGGAGTACCTTGGTCCGGGGAGCTGTTTTTT
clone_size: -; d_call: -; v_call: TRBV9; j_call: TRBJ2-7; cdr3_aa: CASSLSGLANYEQYF; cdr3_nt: TGTGCCAGCAGCCTCAGTGGGCTAGCGAACTACGAGCAGTACTTC
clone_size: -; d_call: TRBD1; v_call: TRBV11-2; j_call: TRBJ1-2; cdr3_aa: CASSTRQGIFDGYTF; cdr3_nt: TGTGCCAGCAGCACCCGACAGGGAATTTTCGATGGCTACACCTTC
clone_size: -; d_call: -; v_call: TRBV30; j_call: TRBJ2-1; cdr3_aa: CAWSPIGAGYRAYNEQFF; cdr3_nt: TGTGCCTGGAGTCCGATCGGTGCTGGGTACCGGGCCTACAATGAGCAGTTCTTC
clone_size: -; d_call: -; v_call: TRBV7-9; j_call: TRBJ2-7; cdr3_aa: CASLISGPPYEQYF; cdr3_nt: TGTGCCAGCTTAATTAGCGGACCTCCCTACGAGCAGTACTTC
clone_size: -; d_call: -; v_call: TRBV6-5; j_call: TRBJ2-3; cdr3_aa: CASSRPSSTDTQYF; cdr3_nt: TGTGCCAGCAGTCGACCAAGTAGCACAGATACGCAGTATTTT
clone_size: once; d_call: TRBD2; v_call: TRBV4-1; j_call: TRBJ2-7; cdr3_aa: CASSQPELADGREQYF; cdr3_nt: TGCGCCAGCAGCCAACCCGAACTAGCGGACGGTCGCGAGCAGTACTTC
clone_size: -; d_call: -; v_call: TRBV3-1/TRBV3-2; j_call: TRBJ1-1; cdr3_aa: CASSPISAMNTEAFF; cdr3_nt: TGTGCCAGCAGCCCTATCTCAGCTATGAACACTGAAGCTTTCTTT
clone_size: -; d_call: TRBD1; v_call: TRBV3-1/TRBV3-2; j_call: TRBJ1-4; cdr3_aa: CASSQRGLFTNEKLFF; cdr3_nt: TGTGCCAGCAGCCAAAGGGGGCTTTTCACTAATGAAAAACTGTTTTTT
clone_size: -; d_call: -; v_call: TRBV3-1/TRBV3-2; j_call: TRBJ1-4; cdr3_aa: CASSQGGTDEKLFF; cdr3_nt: TGTGCCAGCAGCCAAGGAGGGACGGATGAAAAACTGTTTTTT
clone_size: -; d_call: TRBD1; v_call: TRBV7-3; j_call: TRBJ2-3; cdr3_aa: CASSLYRGDTQYF; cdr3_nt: TGTGCCAGCAGCCTGTACAGGGGAGATACGCAGTATTTT
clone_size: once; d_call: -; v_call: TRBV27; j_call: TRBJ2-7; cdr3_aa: CASSLSRPPGEQYF; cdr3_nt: TGTGCCAGCAGTTTATCGAGACCTCCGGGCGAGCAGTACTTC
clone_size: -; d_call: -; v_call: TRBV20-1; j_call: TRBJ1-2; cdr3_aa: CSSTGTYGYTF; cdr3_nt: TGCAGTTCGACAGGTACCTATGGCTACACCTTC
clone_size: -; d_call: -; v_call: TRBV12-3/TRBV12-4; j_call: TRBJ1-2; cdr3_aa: CASSFRGRGGYTF; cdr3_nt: TGTGCCAGCAGCTTCCGGGGACGTGGAGGCTACACCTTC
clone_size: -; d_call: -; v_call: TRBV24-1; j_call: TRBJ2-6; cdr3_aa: CATFGANVLTF; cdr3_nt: TGTGCCACCTTCGGGGCCAACGTCCTGACTTTC
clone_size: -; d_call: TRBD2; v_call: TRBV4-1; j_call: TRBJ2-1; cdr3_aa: CASRSAHGTSGRNEQFF; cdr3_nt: TGCGCCAGCAGATCTGCTCACGGGACTAGCGGGCGGAATGAGCAGTTCTTC
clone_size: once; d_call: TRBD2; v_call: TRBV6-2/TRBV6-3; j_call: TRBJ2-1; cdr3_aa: CASSSGTTSNEQFF; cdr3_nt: TGTGCCAGCAGTTCGGGGACTACCTCCAATGAGCAGTTCTTC
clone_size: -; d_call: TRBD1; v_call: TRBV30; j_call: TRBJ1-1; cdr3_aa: CAWDRDRGLAEAFF; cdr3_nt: TGTGCCTGGGACCGTGACAGGGGACTGGCTGAAGCTTTCTTT
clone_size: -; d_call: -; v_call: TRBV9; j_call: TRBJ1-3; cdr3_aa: CASSVGRANTIYF; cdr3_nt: TGTGCCAGCAGCGTAGGTAGGGCGAACACCATATATTTT
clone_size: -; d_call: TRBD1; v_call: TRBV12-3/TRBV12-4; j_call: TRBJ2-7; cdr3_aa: CASSPTGFYEQYF; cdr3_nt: TGTGCCAGCAGTCCGACAGGGTTCTACGAGCAGTACTTC
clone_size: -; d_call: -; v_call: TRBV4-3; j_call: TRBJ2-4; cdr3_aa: CASSQIERPLPKEEWIQYF; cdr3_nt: TGCGCCAGCAGCCAAATCGAGCGGCCCTTACCAAAGGAGGAATGGATTCAGTACTTC
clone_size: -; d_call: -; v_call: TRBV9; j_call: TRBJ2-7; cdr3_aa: CASSGQGGAYEQYF; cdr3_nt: TGTGCCAGCTCGGGGCAGGGGGGAGCCTACGAGCAGTACTTC
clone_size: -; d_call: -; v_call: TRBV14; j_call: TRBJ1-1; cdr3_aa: CASSHGVEAFF; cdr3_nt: TGTGCCAGCAGCCATGGGGTTGAAGCTTTCTTT
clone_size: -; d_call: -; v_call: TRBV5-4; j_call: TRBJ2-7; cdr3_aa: CASSLRASRGGEQYF; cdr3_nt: TGTGCCAGCAGCTTGAGAGCCAGCCGTGGGGGGGAGCAGTACTTC
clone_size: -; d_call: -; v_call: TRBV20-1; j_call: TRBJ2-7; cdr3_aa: CSAPTGYEQYF; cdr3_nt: TGCAGTGCCCCAACAGGGTACGAGCAGTACTTC
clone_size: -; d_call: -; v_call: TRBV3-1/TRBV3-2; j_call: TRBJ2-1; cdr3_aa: CASSQEVQNEQFF; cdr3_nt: TGTGCCAGCAGCCAAGAGGTCCAGAATGAGCAGTTCTTC
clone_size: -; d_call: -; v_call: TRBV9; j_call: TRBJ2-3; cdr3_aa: CASSSHGAFWDTQYF; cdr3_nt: TGTGCCAGCAGCTCCCATGGGGCCTTTTGGGATACGCAGTATTTT
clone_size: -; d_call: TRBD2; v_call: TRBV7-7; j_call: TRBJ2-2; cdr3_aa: CASSLNPGLAATTGELFF; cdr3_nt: TGTGCCAGCAGCTTGAATCCGGGACTAGCGGCTACTACCGGGGAGCTGTTTTTT
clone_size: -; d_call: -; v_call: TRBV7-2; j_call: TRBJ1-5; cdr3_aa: CASSLVLASNQPQHF; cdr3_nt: TGTGCCAGCAGCTTAGTGTTGGCGAGCAATCAGCCCCAGCATTTT
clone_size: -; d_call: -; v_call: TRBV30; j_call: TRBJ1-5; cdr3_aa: CAWSFGAGQPQHF; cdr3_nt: TGTGCCTGGAGTTTCGGGGCGGGGCAGCCCCAGCATTTT
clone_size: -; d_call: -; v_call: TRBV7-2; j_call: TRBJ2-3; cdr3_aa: CASSLDRPLTSTDTQYF; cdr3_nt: TGTGCCAGCAGCTTAGACCGTCCCCTCACTAGCACAGATACGCAGTATTTT
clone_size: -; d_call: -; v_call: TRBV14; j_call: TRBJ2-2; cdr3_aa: CASSQFLDTGELFF; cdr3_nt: TGTGCCAGCAGCCAATTCCTAGACACCGGGGAGCTGTTTTTT
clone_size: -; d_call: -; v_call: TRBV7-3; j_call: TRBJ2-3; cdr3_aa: CASSLAGQTDTQYF; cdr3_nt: TGTGCCAGCAGCTTAGCGGGACAGACAGATACGCAGTATTTT
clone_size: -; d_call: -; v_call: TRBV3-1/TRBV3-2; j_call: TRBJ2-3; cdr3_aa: CASSPHTDTQYF; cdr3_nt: TGTGCCAGCAGCCCCCACACAGATACGCAGTATTTT
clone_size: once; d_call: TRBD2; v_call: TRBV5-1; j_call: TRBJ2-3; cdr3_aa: CASSTRLGLAGEDTQYF; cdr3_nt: TGCGCCAGCAGCACTCGCTTGGGACTAGCGGGAGAGGATACGCAGTATTTT
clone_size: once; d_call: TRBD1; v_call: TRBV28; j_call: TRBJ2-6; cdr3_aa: CASSLDRAGANVLTF; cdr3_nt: TGTGCCAGCAGTTTAGACAGGGCTGGGGCCAACGTCCTGACTTTC
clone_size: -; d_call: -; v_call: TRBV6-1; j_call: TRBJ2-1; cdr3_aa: CASSETMGDNEQFF; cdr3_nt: TGTGCCAGCAGTGAAACGATGGGGGACAATGAGCAGTTCTTC
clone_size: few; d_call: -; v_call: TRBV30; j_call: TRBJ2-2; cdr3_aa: CAWSSWNTGELFF; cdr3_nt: TGTGCCTGGAGTTCTTGGAACACCGGGGAGCTGTTTTTT
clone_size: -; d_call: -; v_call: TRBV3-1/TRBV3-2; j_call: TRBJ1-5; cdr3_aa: CASSHRDLGSNQPQHF; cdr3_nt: TGTGCCAGCAGCCATCGAGATTTGGGAAGCAATCAGCCCCAGCATTTT
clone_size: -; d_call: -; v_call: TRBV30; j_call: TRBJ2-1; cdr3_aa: CAREESPRPNEQFF; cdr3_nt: TGTGCCCGTGAGGAGAGTCCGCGGCCCAATGAGCAGTTCTTC
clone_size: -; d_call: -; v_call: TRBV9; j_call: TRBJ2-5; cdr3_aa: CASSPGPGRETQYF; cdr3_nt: TGTGCCAGCAGCCCTGGCCCTGGGAGAGAGACCCAGTACTTC
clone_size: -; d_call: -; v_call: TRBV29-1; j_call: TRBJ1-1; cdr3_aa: CSVTNSAPNTEAFF; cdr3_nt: TGCAGCGTAACAAACAGTGCCCCGAACACTGAAGCTTTCTTT
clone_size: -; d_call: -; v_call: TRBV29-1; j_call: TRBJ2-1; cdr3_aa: CSVGKVPYNEQFF; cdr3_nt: TGCAGCGTTGGTAAGGTACCCTACAATGAGCAGTTCTTC
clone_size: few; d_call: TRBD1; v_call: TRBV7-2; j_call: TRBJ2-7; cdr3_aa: CASSGQGALGFSEQYF; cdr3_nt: TGTGCCAGCAGCGGACAGGGGGCCCTGGGGTTCTCCGAGCAGTACTTC
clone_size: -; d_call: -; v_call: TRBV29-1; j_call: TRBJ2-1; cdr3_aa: CSVGYYDGGEQFF; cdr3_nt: TGCAGCGTTGGATACTACGATGGGGGTGAGCAGTTCTTC
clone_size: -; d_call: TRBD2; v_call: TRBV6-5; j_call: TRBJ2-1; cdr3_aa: CASSYMSSGEQFF; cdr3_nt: TGTGCCAGCAGTTACATGTCTAGCGGGGAGCAGTTCTTC